One TCR beta chain is described in this entry. Germline V gene data show CDR1 as MDHEN and CDR2 as SYDVKM. V was clipped by 6 bases and J by 4 bases; unmatched bases: 6. The CDR3 contains 14 residues. These data are taken from a study of Ad26.COV2.S vaccination and SARS-CoV-2 variants. Study summary: The donor belonged to the COV1001 Ad26.COV2.S trial arm. Once, or twice with 56 days between doses, Ad26.COV2.S was given intramuscularly.

Sequenced by immunoSEQ multiplex PCR; TCRdb stores in-frame clones only, minus some. The table has around 420,000 clones, 85% to 90% seen once; the top ten hold about 4%. As to treatment: around 19 received Ad26.COV2.S at low or high dose, single or two shots; about 5 received placebo; per-sample allocation not given. Vaccine and placebo recipients were sampled on day 63 after the first injection. The sequence was obtained from a person between 18 and 59 years old who received the Ad26.COV2.S COVID-19 vaccine or a placebo. This chain connects TRBV28 to TRBJ1-3, with TRBD1 identical over 7 bases. The sequenced sample was peripheral blood, obtained in a trial of Ad26.COV2.S vaccine versus placebo. CDR3 sequence: CASRGQSVGNTIYF. In DNA, the CDR3 is TGTGCCAGCAGGGGACAGTCGGTAGGAAACACCATATATTTT.